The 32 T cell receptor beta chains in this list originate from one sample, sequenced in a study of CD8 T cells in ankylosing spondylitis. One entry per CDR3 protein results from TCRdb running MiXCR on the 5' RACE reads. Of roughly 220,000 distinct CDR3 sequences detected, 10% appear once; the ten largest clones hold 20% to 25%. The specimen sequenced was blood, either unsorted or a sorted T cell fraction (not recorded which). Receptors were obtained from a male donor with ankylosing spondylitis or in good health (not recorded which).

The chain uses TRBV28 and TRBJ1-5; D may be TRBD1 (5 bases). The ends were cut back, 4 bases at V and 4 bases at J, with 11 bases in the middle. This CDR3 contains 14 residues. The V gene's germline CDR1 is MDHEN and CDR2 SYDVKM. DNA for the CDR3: TGTGCCAGCAGTTACCGACAGAAAAATCAGCCCCAGCATTTT. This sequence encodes CASSYRQKNQPQHF.

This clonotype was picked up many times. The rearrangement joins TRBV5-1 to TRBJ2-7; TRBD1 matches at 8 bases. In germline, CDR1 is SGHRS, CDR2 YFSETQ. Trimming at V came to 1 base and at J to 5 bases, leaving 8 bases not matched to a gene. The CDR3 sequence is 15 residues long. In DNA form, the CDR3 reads TGCGCCAGCAGCTTGCCCCAGGGGGCCCTCGACGAGCAGTACTTC. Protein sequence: CASSLPQGALDEQYF.

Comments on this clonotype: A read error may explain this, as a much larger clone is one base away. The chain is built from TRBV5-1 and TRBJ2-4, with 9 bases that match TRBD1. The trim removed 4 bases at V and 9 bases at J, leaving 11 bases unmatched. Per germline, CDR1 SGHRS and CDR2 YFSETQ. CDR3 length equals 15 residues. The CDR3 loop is CASSHDTGQGPIQYF. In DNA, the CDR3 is TGCGCCAGCAGCCACGATACGGGACAGGGTCCCATTCAGTACTTC.

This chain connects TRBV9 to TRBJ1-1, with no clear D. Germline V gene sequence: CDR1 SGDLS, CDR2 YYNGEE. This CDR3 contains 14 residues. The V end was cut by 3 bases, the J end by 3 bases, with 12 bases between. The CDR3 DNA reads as TGTGCCAGCAGCGGGGAGGTCCGGGACACTGAAGCTTTCTTT. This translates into CASSGEVRDTEAFF.

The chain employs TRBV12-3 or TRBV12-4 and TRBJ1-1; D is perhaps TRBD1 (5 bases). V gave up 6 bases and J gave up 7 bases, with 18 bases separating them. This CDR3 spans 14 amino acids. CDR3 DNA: TGTGCCAGCAGACCCCGACGGGGGGTCGGTGAAGCTTTCTTT. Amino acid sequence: CASRPRRGVGEAFF.

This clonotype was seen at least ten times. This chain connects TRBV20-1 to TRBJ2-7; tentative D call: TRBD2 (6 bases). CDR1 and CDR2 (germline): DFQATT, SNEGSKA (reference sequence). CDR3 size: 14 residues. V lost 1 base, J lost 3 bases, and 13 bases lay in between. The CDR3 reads CSARGLEGHYEQYF. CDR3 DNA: TGCAGTGCTAGAGGGTTGGAGGGCCACTACGAGCAGTACTTC.

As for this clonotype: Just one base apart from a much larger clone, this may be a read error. This CDR3 reads CASSLATTSGEITDTQYF. The CDR3 DNA sequence: TGCGCCAGCAGCTTGGCCACGACTAGCGGGGAAATCACAGATACGCAGTATTTT. The chain recombines TRBV5-1 with TRBJ2-3, with TRBD2 identical over 11 bases. The CDR3 totals 18 residues. After removal of 0 bases from V and 2 bases from J, the junction contained 8 bases not matched to a gene. The germline V gene has CDR1 SGHRS and CDR2 YFSETQ.

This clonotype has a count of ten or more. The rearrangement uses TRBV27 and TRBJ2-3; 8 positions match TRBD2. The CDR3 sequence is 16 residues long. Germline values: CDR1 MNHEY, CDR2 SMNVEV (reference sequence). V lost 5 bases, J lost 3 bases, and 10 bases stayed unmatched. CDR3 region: CASSPPTQRGTDTQYF. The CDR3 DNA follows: TGTGCCAGCAGTCCCCCAACGCAGCGGGGGACAGATACGCAGTATTTT.

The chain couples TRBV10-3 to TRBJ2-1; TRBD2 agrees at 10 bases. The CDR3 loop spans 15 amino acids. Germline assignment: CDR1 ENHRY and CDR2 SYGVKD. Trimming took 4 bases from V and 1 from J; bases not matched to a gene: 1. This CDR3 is CAISGLAGSYNEQFF. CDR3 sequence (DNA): TGTGCCATCAGTGGACTAGCGGGTTCCTACAATGAGCAGTTCTTC.

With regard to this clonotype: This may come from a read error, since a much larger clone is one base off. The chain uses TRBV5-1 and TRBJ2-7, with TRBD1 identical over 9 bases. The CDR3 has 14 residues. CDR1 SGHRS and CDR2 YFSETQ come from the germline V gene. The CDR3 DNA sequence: TGCGCCAGCGGCTTGGCCGGACAGGGGACCGAGCAGTACTTC. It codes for CASGLAGQGTEQYF.

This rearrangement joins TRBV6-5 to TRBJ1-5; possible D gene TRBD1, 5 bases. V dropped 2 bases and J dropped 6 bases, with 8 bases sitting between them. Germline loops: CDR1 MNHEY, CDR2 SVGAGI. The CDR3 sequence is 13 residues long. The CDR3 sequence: CASSYGASQPQHF. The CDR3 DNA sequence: TGTGCCAGCAGTTACGGGGCCAGTCAGCCCCAGCATTTT.

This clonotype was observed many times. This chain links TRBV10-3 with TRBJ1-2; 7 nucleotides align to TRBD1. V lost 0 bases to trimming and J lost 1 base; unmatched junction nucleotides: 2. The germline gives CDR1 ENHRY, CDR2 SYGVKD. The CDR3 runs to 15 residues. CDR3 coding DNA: TGTGCCATCAGTGAGTCGCCAGGGGGTAACTATGGCTACACCTTC. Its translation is CAISESPGGNYGYTF.

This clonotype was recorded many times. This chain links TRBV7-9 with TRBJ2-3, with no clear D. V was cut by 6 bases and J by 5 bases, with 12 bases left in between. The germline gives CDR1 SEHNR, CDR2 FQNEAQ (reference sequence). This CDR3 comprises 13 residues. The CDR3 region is CASSPDVGDTQYF. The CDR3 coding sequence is TGTGCCAGCAGTCCGGACGTTGGAGATACGCAGTATTTT.

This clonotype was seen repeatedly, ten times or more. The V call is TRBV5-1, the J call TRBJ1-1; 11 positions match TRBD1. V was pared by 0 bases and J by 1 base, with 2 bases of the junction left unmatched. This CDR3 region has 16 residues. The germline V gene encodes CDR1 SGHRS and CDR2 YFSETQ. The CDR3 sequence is CASSLAGTGGNTEAFF. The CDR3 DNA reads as TGCGCCAGCAGCTTGGCCGGGACAGGGGGGAACACTGAAGCTTTCTTT.

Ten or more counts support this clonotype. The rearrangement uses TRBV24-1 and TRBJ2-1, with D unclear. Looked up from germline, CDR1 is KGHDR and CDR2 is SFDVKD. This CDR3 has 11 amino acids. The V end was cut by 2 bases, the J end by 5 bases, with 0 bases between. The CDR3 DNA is TGTGCCACCAGTGATTACAATGAGCAGTTCTTC. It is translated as CATSDYNEQFF.

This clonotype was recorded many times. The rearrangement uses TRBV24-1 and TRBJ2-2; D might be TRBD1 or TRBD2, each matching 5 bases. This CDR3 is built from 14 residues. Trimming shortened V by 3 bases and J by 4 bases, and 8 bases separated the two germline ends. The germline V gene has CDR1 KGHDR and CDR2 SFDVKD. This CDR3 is CATSDQGPTGELFF. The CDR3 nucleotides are TGTGCCACCAGTGATCAGGGACCCACCGGGGAGCTGTTTTTT.

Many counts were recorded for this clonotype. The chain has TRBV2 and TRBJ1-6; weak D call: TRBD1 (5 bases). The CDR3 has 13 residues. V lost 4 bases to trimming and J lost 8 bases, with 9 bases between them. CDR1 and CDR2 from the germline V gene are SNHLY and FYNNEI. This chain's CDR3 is CASSGRGDSPLHF. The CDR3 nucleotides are TGTGCCAGCAGTGGAAGGGGTGATTCACCCCTCCACTTT.

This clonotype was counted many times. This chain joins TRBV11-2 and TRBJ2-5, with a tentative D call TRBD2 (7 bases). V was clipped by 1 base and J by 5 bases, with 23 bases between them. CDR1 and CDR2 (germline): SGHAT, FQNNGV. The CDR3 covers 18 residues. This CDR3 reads CASSLVSGGSFLWETQYF. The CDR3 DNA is TGTGCCAGCAGCTTAGTCTCGGGGGGCTCTTTCCTCTGGGAGACCCAGTACTTC.

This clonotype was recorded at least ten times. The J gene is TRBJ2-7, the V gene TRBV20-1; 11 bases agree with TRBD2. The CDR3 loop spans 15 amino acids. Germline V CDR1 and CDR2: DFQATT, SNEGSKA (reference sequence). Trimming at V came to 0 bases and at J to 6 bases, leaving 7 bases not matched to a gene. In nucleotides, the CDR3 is TGCAGTGCTAGAGATATAGCGGGGGGGCCCGGCGAGCAGTACTTC. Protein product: CSARDIAGGPGEQYF.

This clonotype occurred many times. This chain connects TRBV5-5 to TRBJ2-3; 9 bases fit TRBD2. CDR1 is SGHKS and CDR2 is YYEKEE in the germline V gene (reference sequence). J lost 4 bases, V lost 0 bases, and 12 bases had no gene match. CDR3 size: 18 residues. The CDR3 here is CASSLDVRRGGRADTQYF. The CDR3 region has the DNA TGTGCCAGCAGCTTGGACGTTCGGCGGGGGGGCCGCGCAGATACGCAGTATTTT.

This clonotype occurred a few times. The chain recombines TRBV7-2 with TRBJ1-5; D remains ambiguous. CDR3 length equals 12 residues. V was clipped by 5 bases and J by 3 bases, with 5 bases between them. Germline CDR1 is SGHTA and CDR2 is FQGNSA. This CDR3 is CASSPFNQPQHF. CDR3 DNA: TGTGCCAGCAGCCCATTCAATCAGCCCCAGCATTTT.

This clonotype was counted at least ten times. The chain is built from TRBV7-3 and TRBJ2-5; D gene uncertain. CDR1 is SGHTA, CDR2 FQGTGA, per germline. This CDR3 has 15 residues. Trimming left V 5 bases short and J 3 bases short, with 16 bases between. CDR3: CASSRIGYLEETQYF. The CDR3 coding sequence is TGTGCCAGCAGCCGGATAGGGTATCTTGAAGAGACCCAGTACTTC. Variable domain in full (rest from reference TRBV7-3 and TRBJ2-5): GAGVSQTPSNKVTEKGKYVELRCDPISGHTALYWYRQSLGQGPEFLIYFQGTGAADDSGLPNDRFFAVRPEGSVSTLKIQRTERGDSAVYLCASSRIGYLEETQYFGPGTRLLVL.

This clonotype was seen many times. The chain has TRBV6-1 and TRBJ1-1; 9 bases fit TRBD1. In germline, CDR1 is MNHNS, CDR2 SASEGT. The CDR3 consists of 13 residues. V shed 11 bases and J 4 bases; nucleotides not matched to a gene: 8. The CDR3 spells CAVLGQGLTEAFF. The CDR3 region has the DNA TGTGCCGTTCTGGGACAGGGCCTCACTGAAGCTTTCTTT.

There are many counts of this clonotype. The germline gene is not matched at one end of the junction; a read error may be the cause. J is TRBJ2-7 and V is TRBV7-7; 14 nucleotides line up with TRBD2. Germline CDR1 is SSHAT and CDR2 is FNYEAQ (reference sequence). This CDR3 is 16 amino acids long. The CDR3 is CASSPRTSGGQYEQYF. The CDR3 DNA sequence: TGTGCTAGCAGCCCCCGGACTAGCGGGGGGCAATACGAGCAGTACTTC.

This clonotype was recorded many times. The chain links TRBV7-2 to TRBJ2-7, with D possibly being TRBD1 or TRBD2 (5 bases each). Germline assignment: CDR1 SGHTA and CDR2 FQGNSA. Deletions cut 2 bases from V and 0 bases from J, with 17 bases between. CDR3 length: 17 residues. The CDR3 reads CASSLHRGGPSSYEQYF. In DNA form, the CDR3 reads TGTGCCAGCAGCTTACATCGGGGCGGCCCCAGCTCCTACGAGCAGTACTTC.

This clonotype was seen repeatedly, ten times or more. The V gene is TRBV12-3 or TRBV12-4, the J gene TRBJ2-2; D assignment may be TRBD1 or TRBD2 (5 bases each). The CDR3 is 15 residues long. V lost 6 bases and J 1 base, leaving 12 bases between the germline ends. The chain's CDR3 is CASRPGTLNTGELFF. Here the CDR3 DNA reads TGTGCCAGCAGGCCCGGGACCCTGAACACCGGGGAGCTGTTTTTT.

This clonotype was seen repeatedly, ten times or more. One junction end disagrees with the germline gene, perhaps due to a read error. This CDR3 reads CASTGTSGGRGHIF. The CDR3 region has the DNA TGCGCCAGCACCGGGACTAGCGGGGGGCGCGGTCATATCTTC. The chain carries TRBV5-1 and TRBJ2-1; 15 bases match TRBD2. The germline V gene encodes CDR1 SGHRS and CDR2 YFSETQ. The CDR3 totals 14 residues.

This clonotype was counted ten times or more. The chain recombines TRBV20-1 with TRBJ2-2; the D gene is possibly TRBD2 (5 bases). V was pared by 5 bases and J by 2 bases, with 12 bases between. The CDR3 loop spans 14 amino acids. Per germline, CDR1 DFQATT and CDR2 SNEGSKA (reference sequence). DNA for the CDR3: TGCAGTGCTCGCCGGGATTTTAACACCGGGGAGCTGTTTTTT. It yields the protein CSARRDFNTGELFF.

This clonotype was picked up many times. CDR3 loop: CASSLAPGTGNGYTF. In DNA, the CDR3 is TGCGCCAGCAGCTTGGCCCCCGGGACAGGGAATGGCTACACCTTC. The genes are TRBV5-1 and TRBJ1-2, with 9 bases matching TRBD1. The CDR3 loop spans 15 amino acids. Trimming removed 0 bases from V and 6 bases from J; junction bases left unmatched: 6. The germline gives CDR1 SGHRS, CDR2 YFSETQ.

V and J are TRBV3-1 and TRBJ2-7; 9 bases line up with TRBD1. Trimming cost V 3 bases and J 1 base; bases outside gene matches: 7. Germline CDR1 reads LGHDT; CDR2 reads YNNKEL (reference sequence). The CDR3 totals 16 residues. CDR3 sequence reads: CASSQDTGTGSYEQYF. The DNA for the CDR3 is TGTGCCAGCAGCCAGGACACCGGGACAGGGTCCTACGAGCAGTACTTC.

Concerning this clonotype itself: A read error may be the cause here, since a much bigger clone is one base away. The DNA for the CDR3 is TGTGCCAGCAGCTTAGCAACCCAGGGCAGCACCGTGGAGCTGTTTTTT. This sequence encodes CASSLATQGSTVELFF. This chain links TRBV7-9 with TRBJ2-2; TRBD1 is a possible D gene (5 bases). Per germline, CDR1 SEHNR and CDR2 FQNEAQ (reference sequence). The length of the CDR3 is 16 residues.

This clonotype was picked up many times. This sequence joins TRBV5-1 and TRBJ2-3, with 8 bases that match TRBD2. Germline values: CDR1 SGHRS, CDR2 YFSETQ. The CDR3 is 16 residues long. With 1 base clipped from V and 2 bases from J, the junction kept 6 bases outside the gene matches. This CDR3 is CASSLNSGAFTDTQYF. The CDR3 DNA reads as TGCGCCAGCAGCTTGAATAGCGGGGCATTCACAGATACGCAGTATTTT.